The 5 T cell receptor beta chains below all came from one sample that was sequenced in a study of beta chain features in type 1 diabetes. Study results and limitations: Moderate yet significant TCRB CDR3 shortening was seen in Type 1 diabetes patients in all four CD4+ subsets.

No antigen is known for these receptors. Reverse transcription of all isolated RNA meant that expressed TCRB transcripts were sequenced. Some clones are missing from TCRdb's copy, which holds only in-frame ones; the method was immunoSEQ multiplex PCR. The sample has over 650,000 clones, 11% to 15% seen once. Sequencing was carried out using naive CD4+ T cells from blood. Every receptor here comes from a man between 18 and 35 years old with type 1 diabetes.

V is TRBV18 and J is TRBJ2-1; D gene uncertain. V was cut by 6 bases and J by 2 bases, with 5 bases left in between. The CDR3 runs to 12 residues. Germline V gene sequence: CDR1 KGHSH, CDR2 LQKENI. The CDR3 sequence: CASSVTYNEQFF. CDR3 DNA sequence: TGTGCCAGCTCGGTCACCTACAATGAGCAGTTCTTC.

The chain has TRBV10-3 and TRBJ1-1; D is ambiguous. This CDR3 has 12 residues. Germline loops: CDR1 ENHRY, CDR2 SYGVKD. V was trimmed by 6 bases and J by 4 bases, leaving 9 bases between them. CDR3 DNA sequence: TGTGCCATCAGGGGGTCCGGCACTGAAGCTTTCTTT. Translating gives CAIRGSGTEAFF.

The V and J genes are TRBV5-1 and TRBJ1-1; 8 nucleotides match TRBD1. CDR1 and CDR2 from the germline V gene are SGHRS and YFSETQ. CDR3 length: 14 amino acids. Trimming cost V 4 bases and J 5 bases; bases outside gene matches: 7. DNA for the CDR3: TGCGCCAGCAGCCCTCGGACAGGGAGTACTGAAGCTTTCTTT. Protein sequence: CASSPRTGSTEAFF.

The chain joins TRBV29-1 to TRBJ1-1; unclear D gene. V was shortened by 3 bases and J by 8 bases, with 16 bases between the two germline ends. Germline lookup yields CDR1 SQVTM and CDR2 ANQGSEA. The CDR3 is 13 residues long. The CDR3 spells CSVEIGEGGEAFF. As DNA, the CDR3 is TGCAGCGTTGAGATTGGTGAGGGCGGGGAAGCTTTCTTT.

This clone was seen a few times. The chain has TRBV5-1 and TRBJ2-2; D ambiguous. The CDR3 extends over 14 amino acids. CDR1 and CDR2 (germline): SGHRS, YFSETQ. Trimming removed 4 bases from V and 5 bases from J, with 12 bases in between. Written as DNA, the CDR3 is TGCGCCAGCAGCCTCACCCCCGGAACCGGGGAGCTGTTTTTT. Its protein is CASSLTPGTGELFF.